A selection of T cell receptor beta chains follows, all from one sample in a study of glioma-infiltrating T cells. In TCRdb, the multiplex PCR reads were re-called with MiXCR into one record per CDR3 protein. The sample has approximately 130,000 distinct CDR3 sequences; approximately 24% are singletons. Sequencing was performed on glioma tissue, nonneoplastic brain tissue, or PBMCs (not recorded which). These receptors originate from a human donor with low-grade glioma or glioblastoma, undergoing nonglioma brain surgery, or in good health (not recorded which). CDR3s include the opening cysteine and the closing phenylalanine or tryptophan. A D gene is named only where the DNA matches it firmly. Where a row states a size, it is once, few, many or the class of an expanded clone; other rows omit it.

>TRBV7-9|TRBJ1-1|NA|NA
CASSGWTGNTEAFF
TGTGCCAGCAGCGGGTGGACGGGGAACACTGAAGCTTTCTTT
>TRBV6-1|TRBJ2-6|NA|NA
CASRWGFSGAGANVLTF
TGTGCCAGCAGGTGGGGGTTCTCTGGGGCCGGGGCCAACGTCCTGACTTTC
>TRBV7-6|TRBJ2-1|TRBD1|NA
CASSLGPSRTGERQFF
TGTGCCAGCAGCTTAGGCCCCTCTCGCACAGGGGAAAGGCAGTTCTTC
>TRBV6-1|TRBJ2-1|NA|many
CASRLRGARNEQFF
TGTGCCAGCCGACTCCGGGGGGCGCGGAATGAGCAGTTCTTC
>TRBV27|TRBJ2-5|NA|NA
CASSPKGRMPETQYF
TGTGCCAGCAGCCCGAAGGGCCGTATGCCAGAGACCCAGTACTTC
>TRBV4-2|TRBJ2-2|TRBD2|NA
CASSQETGGMGTGELFF
TGTGCCAGCAGCCAAGAAACGGGGGGGATGGGGACCGGGGAGCTGTTTTTT
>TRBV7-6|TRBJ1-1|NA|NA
CASSLVGRGPGGGTEAFF
TGTGCCAGCAGCTTAGTTGGCAGGGGCCCTGGAGGGGGCACTGAAGCTTTCTTT
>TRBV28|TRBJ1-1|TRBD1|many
CASTRQGGTEAFF
TGTGCCAGCACCCGACAGGGGGGCACTGAAGCTTTCTTT
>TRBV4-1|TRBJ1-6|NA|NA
CASSPKLGGSYNSPLHF
TGCGCCAGCAGCCCAAAACTGGGAGGATCCTATAATTCACCCCTCCACTTT
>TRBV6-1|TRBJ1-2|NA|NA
CASSEPRAPYGYTF
TGTGCCAGCAGTGAACCTAGGGCCCCCTATGGCTACACCTTC
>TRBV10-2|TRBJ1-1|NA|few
CASAGGGGTEAFF
TGCGCCAGCGCTGGGGGGGGCGGGACTGAAGCTTTCTTT
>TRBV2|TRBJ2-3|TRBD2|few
CASSDGLAGGLDTQYF
TGTGCCAGCAGTGATGGGCTAGCGGGGGGTTTAGATACGCAGTATTTT
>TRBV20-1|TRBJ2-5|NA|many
CSAELETQYF
TGCAGTGCTGAACTGGAGACCCAGTACTTC
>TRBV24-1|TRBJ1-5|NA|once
CATSDSGGAQSNQPQHF
TGTGCCACCAGTGATTCCGGAGGGGCGCAAAGCAATCAGCCCCAGCATTTT
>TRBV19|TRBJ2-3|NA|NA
CASSMPLDTQYF
TGTGCCAGTAGTATGCCGCTTGATACGCAGTATTTT
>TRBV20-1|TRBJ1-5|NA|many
CSASPNLPQHF
TGCAGTGCTAGCCCCAATTTGCCCCAGCATTTT
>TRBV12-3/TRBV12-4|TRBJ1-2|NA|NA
CASRALRGAFYTF
TGTGCCAGCAGAGCCCTCAGGGGCGCATTCTACACCTTC
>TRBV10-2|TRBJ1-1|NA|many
CASSAWGSTEAFF
TGCGCCAGCTCTGCTTGGGGGTCCACTGAAGCTTTCTTT
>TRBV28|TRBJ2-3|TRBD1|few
CAMSPADRGFSDTQYF
TGTGCCATGTCCCCGGCGGACAGGGGTTTTTCGGATACGCAGTATTTT
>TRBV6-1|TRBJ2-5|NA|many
CASGLPETQYF
TGTGCCAGCGGACTTCCAGAGACCCAGTACTTC
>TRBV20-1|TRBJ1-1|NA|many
CSAAPGPHEAFF
TGCAGTGCTGCTCCGGGACCCCATGAAGCTTTCTTT
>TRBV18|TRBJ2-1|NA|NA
CASLPQLGYNEQFF
TGTGCCAGCCTTCCCCAACTGGGCTACAATGAGCAGTTCTTC
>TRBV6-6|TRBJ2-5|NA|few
CASSYGGGQETQYF
TGTGCCAGCAGTTACGGGGGGGGCCAGGAGACCCAGTACTTC
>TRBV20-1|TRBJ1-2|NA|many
CSAQTASGYTF
TGCAGTGCCCAGACCGCGTCTGGCTACACCTTC
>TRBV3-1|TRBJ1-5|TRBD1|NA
CASSRTGGEAQHF
TGTGCCAGCAGCCGGACAGGGGGTGAGGCCCAGCATTTT
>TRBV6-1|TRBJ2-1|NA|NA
CASDRDWPNNEQFF
TGTGCCAGCGACCGGGACTGGCCGAACAATGAGCAGTTCTTC
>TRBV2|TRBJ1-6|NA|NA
CASWEPADSYNSPLHF
TGTGCCAGCTGGGAGCCGGCCGACTCCTATAATTCACCCCTCCACTTT
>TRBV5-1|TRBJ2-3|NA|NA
CASSLTSEADTQYF
TGCGCCAGCAGCTTAACCAGCGAGGCAGATACGCAGTATTTT
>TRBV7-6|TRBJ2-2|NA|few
CASIMDPNTGELFF
TGTGCCAGCATAATGGACCCGAACACCGGGGAGCTGTTTTTT
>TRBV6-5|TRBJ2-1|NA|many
CASSYSGTGYNEQFF
TGTGCCAGCAGTTACTCCGGGACGGGGTACAATGAGCAGTTCTTC
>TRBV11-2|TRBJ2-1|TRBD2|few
CASSLRLAGDDNEQFF
TGTGCCAGCAGCCTCCGACTAGCGGGGGATGACAATGAGCAGTTCTTC
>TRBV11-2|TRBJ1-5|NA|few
CASSLGGASNQPQHF
TGTGCCAGCAGCTTAGGCGGGGCTAGCAATCAGCCCCAGCATTTT
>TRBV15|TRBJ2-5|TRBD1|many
CATSRNGQEETQYF
TGTGCCACCAGCAGAAATGGACAGGAAGAGACCCAGTACTTC
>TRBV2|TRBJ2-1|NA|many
CASSLGTVGNEQFF
TGTGCCAGCAGTCTCGGGACGGTGGGAAATGAGCAGTTCTTC
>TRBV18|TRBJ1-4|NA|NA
CASSPYRENEKLFF
TGTGCCAGCTCACCCTACAGGGAGAATGAAAAACTGTTTTTT
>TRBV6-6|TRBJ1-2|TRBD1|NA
CASSYLSTGDLAVGYTF
TGTGCCAGCAGTTACCTTTCCACAGGGGATCTAGCGGTTGGCTACACCTTC
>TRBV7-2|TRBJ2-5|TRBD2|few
CASSAGAGGNQETQYF
TGTGCCAGCAGCGCGGGGGCGGGGGGGAACCAAGAGACCCAGTACTTC
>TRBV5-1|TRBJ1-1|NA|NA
CASKNGGLNTEAFF
TGCGCCAGCAAGAACGGAGGCTTGAACACTGAAGCTTTCTTT
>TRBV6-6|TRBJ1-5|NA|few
CASSYSMGENQPQHF
TGTGCCAGCAGTTACTCGATGGGGGAGAATCAGCCCCAGCATTTT
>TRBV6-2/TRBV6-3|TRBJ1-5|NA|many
CATTTGAGNQPQHF
TGTGCCACCACAACAGGAGCGGGCAATCAGCCCCAGCATTTT
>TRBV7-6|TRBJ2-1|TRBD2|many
CASSLSVGTSGGAGYNEQFF
TGTGCCAGCAGCTTATCTGTTGGGACTAGCGGGGGGGCAGGTTACAATGAGCAGTTCTTC
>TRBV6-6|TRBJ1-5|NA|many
CASSYSRASNQPQHF
TGTGCCAGCAGTTACTCGAGGGCGTCCAATCAGCCCCAGCATTTT
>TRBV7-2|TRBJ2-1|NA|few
CASSTDRYNEQFF
TGTGCCAGCAGCACAGACAGATACAATGAGCAGTTCTTC
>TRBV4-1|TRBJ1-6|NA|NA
CASSQGWTANSPLHF
TGCGCCAGCAGCCAAGGCTGGACAGCTAATTCACCCCTCCACTTT
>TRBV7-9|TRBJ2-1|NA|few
CAIPPPRGATYNEQFF
TGTGCCATCCCACCCCCACGCGGGGCAACCTACAATGAGCAGTTCTTC
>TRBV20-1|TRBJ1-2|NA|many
CSAGGTEQRYTF
TGCAGTGCTGGGGGGACGGAACAACGCTACACCTTC
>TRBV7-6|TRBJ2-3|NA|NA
CASSLALGAADTQYF
TGCGCCAGCAGCTTGGCTCTGGGGGCGGCAGATACGCAGTATTTT
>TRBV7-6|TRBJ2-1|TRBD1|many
CASSSRRTGGGEQFF
TGTGCCAGCAGCTCCCGGCGGACAGGGGGCGGTGAGCAGTTCTTC
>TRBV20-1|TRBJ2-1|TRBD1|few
CSAITSGTGFSDEQFF
TGCAGTGCAATTACCTCCGGGACAGGGTTTTCCGATGAGCAGTTCTTC
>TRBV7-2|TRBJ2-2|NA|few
CASSPRDVPNTGELFF
TGTGCCAGCAGCCCTAGGGACGTCCCGAACACCGGGGAGCTGTTTTTT
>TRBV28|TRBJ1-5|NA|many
CASSLPVGQPQHF
TGTGCCAGCAGTCTCCCGGTGGGTCAGCCCCAGCATTTT
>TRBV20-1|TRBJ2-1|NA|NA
CSARAQWNEQFF
TGCAGTGCTAGAGCCCAATGGAATGAGCAGTTCTTC
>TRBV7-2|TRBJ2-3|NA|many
CASSGGARDTQYF
TGTGCCAGCAGCGGGGGGGCGAGAGATACGCAGTATTTT
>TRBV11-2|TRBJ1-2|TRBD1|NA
CAVRDRGQYGYTF
TGTGCCGTCCGGGACAGGGGTCAGTATGGCTACACCTTC